This T cell receptor beta chain was identified in a study of cytomegalovirus exposure and HLA in healthy donors. Study-level results: A later analysis found common viral pathogens apparently linked to several of the most significant clusters. Sequencing likely caused a cluster of highly shared sequence variants.

The PCR ran on 60 Vbeta and 13 Jbeta primers. Libraries were prepared by immunoSEQ multiplex PCR; TCRdb keeps only in-frame clonotypes and omits some of them. The sample holds 150,000 to 180,000 clones, around 74% seen once. This CDR3 has 15 amino acids. The germline CDR1 and CDR2 sequences are MNHEY and SVGAGI. With V trimmed by 5 bases and J by 2 bases, 5 bases remained unmatched. About this clone itself: Its specificity is not known.

The rearrangement joins TRBV6-5 to TRBJ2-3; 9 bases agree with TRBD2. Sequencing was done on a sample of PBMCs. The sequence derives from a man younger than 30 in good health and CMV-seronegative. The CDR3 sequence: CASSQTSGFTDTQYF. In DNA form, the CDR3 reads TGTGCCAGCAGTCAGACTAGCGGTTTCACAGATACGCAGTATTTT.